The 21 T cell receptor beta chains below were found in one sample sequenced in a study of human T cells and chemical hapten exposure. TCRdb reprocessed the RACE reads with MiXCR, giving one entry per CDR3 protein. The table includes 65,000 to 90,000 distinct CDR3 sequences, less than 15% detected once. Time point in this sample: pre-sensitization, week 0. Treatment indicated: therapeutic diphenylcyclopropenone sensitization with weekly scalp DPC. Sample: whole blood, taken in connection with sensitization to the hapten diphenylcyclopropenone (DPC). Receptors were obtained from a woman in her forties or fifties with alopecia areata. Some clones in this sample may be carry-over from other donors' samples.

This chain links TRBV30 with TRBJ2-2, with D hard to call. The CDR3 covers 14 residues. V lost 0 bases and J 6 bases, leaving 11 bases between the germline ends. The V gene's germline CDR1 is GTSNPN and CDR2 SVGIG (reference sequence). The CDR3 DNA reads TGTGCCTGGAGTGTGACCACGGCAGCCGGGGAGCTGTTTTTT. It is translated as CAWSVTTAAGELFF. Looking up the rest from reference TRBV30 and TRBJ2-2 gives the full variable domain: SQTIHQWPATLVQPVGSPLSLECTVEGTSNPNLYWYRQAAGRGLQLLFYSVGIGQISSEVPQNLSASRPQDRQFILSSKKLLLSDSGFYLCAWSVTTAAGELFFGEGSRLTVL.

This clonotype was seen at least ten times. CDR3 amino acids: CASSSGDSLYYGYTF. DNA for the CDR3: TGTGCCAGCAGCTCCGGGGACTCACTCTACTATGGCTACACCTTC. The V gene is TRBV5-4, the J gene TRBJ1-2, with a tentative D call TRBD1 (5 bases). Germline values: CDR1 SGHNT, CDR2 YYREEE (reference sequence). The germline V and J ends were trimmed by 3 bases and 3 bases, with 15 bases remaining between them. The CDR3 is made up of 15 amino acids. Filled out from reference TRBV5-4 and TRBJ1-2, the complete variable domain reads ETGVTQSPTHLIKTRGQQVTLRCSSQSGHNTVSWYQQALGQGPQFIFQYYREEENGRGNFPPRFSGLQFPNYSSELNVNALELDDSALYLCASSSGDSLYYGYTFGSGTRLTVV.

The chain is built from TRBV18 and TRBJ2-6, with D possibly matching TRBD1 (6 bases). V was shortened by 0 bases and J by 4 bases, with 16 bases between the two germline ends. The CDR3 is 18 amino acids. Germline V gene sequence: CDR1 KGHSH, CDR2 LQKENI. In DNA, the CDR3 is TGTGCCAGCTCACCACCGTTGGCAGGGGCTTTGGGGGCCAACGTCCTGACTTTC. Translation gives CASSPPLAGALGANVLTF. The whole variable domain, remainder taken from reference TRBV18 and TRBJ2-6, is NAGVMQNPRHLVRRRGQEARLRCSPMKGHSHVYWYRQLPEEGLKFMVYLQKENIIDESGMPKERFSAEFPKEGPSILRIQQVVRGDSAAYFCASSPPLAGALGANVLTFGAGSRLTVL.

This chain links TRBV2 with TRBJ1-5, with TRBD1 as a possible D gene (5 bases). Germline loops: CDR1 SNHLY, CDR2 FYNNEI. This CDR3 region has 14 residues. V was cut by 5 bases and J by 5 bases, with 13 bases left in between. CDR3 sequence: CASSRDGADQPQHF. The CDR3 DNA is TGTGCCAGCAGTCGGGACGGCGCCGATCAGCCCCAGCATTTT.

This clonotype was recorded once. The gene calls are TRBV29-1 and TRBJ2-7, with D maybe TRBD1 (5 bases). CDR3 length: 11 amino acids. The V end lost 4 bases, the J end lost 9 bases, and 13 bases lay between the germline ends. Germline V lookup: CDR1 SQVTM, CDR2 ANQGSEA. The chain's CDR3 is CSVGDRLVQYF. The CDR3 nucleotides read TGCAGCGTTGGAGACAGATTGGTGCAGTACTTC.

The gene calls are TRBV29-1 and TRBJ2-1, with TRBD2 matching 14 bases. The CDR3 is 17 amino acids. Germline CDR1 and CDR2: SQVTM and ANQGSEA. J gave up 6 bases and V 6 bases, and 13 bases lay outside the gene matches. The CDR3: CSVPGTSGSYTGNEQFF. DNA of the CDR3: TGCAGCGTCCCCGGGACTAGCGGGAGCTATACCGGCAATGAGCAGTTCTTC.

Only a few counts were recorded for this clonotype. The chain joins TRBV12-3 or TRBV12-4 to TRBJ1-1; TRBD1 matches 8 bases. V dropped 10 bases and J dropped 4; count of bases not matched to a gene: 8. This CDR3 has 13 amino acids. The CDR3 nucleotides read TGTGCCAACAGGGGGAACCCTGGCACTGAAGCTTTCTTT. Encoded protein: CANRGNPGTEAFF.

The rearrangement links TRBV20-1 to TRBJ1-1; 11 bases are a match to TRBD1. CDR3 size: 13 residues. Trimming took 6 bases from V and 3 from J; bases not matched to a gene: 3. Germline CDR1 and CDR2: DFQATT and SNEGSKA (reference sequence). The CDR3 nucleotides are TGCAGTGCGCCGGACAGGGGGCACACTGAAGCTTTCTTT. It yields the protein CSAPDRGHTEAFF.

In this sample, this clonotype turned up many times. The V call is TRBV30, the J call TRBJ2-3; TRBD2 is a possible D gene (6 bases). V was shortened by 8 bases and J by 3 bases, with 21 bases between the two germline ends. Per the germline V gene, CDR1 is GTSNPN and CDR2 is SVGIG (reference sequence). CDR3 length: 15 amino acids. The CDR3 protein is CALLRRDVITDTQYF. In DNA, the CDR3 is TGTGCCCTCCTACGGAGGGACGTAATAACAGATACGCAGTATTTT.

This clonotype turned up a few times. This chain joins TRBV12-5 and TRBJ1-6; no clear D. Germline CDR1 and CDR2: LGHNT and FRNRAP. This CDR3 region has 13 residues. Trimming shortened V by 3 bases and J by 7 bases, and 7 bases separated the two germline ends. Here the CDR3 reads CASGFGVNSPLHF. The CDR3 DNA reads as TGTGCTAGTGGTTTCGGGGTAAATTCACCCCTCCACTTT.

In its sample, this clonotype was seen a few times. The CDR3 spells CASSPQGRPLHF. CDR3 nucleotides: TGTGCCAGCAGTCCACAGGGGAGACCCCTCCACTTT. The chain uses TRBV28 and TRBJ1-6; 7 bases agree with TRBD1. Per the germline V gene, CDR1 is MDHEN and CDR2 is SYDVKM. Unmatched junction bases numbered 4, after V lost 5 bases and J lost 12 bases. This CDR3 is 12 amino acids long.

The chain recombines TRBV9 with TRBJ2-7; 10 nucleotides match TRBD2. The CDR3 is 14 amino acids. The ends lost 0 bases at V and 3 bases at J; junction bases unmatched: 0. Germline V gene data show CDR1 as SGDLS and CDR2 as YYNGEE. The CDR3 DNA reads TGTGCCAGCAGCGTAGGACTAGCGGGCTACGAGCAGTACTTC. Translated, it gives CASSVGLAGYEQYF.

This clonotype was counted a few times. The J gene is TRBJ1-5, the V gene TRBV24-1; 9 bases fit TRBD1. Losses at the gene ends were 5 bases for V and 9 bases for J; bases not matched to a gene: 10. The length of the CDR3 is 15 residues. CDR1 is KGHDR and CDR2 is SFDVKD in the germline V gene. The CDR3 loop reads CATSAQGQGVRPQHF. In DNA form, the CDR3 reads TGTGCCACCAGTGCTCAGGGACAGGGCGTTCGGCCCCAGCATTTT.

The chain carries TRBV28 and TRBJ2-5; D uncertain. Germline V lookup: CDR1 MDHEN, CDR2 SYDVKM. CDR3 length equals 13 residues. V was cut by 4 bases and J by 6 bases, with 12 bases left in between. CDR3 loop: CASSSLGRQTQYF. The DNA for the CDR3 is TGTGCCAGCAGTTCATTAGGGCGGCAGACCCAGTACTTC.

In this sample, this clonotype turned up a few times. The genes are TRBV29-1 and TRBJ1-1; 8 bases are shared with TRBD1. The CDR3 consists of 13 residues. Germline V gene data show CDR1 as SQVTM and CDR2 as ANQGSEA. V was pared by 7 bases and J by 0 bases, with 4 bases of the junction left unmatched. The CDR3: CSGGRGLNTEAFF. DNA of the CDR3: TGCAGCGGTGGCAGGGGGCTGAACACTGAAGCTTTCTTT. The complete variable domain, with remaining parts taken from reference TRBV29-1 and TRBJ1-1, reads SAVISQKPSRDICQRGTSLTIQCQVDSQVTMMFWYRQQPGQSLTLIATANQGSEATYESGFVIDKFPISRPNLTFSTLTVSNMSPEDSSIYLCSGGRGLNTEAFFGQGTRLTVV.

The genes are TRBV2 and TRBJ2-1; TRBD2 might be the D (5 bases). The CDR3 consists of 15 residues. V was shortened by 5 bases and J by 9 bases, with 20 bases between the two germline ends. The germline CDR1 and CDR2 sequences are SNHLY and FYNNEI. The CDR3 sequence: CASSLTTSPSSEQFF. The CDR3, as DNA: TGTGCCAGCAGTCTGACTACCAGCCCTTCAAGTGAGCAGTTCTTC. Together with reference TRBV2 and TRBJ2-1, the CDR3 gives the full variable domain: EPEVTQTPSHQVTQMGQEVILRCVPISNHLYFYWYRQILGQKVEFLVSFYNNEISEKSEIFDDQFSVERPDGSNFTLKIRSTKLEDSAMYFCASSLTTSPSSEQFFGPGTRLTVL.

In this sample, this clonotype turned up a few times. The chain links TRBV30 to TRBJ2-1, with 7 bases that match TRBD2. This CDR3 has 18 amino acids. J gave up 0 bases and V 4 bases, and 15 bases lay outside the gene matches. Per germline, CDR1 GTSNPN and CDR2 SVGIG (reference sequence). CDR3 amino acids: CAWTPPRRRGSSYNEQFF. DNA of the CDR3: TGTGCCTGGACCCCCCCCAGAAGGCGGGGGAGCTCCTACAATGAGCAGTTCTTC.

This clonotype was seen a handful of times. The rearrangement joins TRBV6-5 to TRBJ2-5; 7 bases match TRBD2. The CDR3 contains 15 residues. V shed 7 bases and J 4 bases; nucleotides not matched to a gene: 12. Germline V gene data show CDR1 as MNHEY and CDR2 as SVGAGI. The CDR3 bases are TGTGCCAGCAACCGCGGGAGCTGGTCTTTAGAGACCCAGTACTTC. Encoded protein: CASNRGSWSLETQYF.

The chain's CDR3 is CSVRQGLNNEQFF. The DNA for the CDR3 is TGCAGCGTACGACAGGGGTTGAACAATGAGCAGTTCTTC. The chain links TRBV29-1 to TRBJ2-1; the match to TRBD1 covers 8 bases. This CDR3 is built from 13 residues. From germline, CDR1 is SQVTM and CDR2 ANQGSEA. V dropped 6 bases and J dropped 5; count of bases not matched to a gene: 6.

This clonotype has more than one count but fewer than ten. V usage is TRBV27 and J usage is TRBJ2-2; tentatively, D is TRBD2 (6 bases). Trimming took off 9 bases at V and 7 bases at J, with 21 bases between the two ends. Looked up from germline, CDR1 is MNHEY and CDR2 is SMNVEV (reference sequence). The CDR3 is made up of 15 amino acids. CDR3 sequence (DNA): TGTGCCAGTCGCGGAGGCGCGGGGTGGGTCGGGGAGCTGTTTTTT. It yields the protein CASRGGAGWVGELFF.

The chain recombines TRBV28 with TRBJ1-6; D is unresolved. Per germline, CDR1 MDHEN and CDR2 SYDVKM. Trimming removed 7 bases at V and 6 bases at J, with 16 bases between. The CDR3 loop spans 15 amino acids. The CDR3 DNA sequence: TGTGCCAGCACCCTGGGAGCCTCGACTAATTCACCCCTCCACTTT. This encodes CASTLGASTNSPLHF.